This TCR beta chain appears in the sequencing data of a study of blood T cell repertoires in COVID-19. The data were produced by immunoSEQ multiplex PCR, yet TCRdb's version contains in-frame clones alone and is incomplete. This sample has approximately 140,000 clones; 85% to 90% occur once, and the top ten carry 2% to 2.5%. The germline gives CDR1 SGDLS, CDR2 YYNGEE. V dropped 4 bases and J dropped 2; count of bases not matched to a gene: 11. This CDR3 has 16 residues. This clone appeared once. Material: peripheral blood. This receptor was taken from a human donor in a cohort sampled during active COVID-19. This chain links TRBV9 with TRBJ2-7; 8 bases fit TRBD1. The CDR3 DNA follows: TGTGCCAGCAGCCCACCTGACAGGGGTGTCACCTACGAGCAGTACTTC. Amino acids: CASSPPDRGVTYEQYF.